This T cell receptor beta chain was retrieved from a study of chemoradiotherapy in HPV16-positive cancers. Study details: A couple of HPV16-positive patients' cells yielded candidate HPV-specific clones and common motifs.

The table came from immunoSEQ multiplex PCR; TCRdb's copy has only in-frame clones and leaves some out. Among under 20,000 clones, roughly 73% were seen once, and the ten largest hold roughly 1.4%. Overall study findings and caveats: Better recurrence-free survival went with HPV-responsive T-cell expansion in HPV16-positive patients. During treatment, candidate HPV-specific clones and E7-related motifs expanded in tumor.

The junction had 7 bases not matched to a gene; V was cut back by 5 bases and J by 0 bases. Per germline, CDR1 SQVTM and CDR2 ANQGSEA. The CDR3 is 14 amino acids. Over chemoradiotherapy, repertoires were sampled more than once. Points on this clone: Its antigen is currently unknown.

V gene TRBV29-1 combines with J gene TRBJ2-7; 7 nucleotides align to TRBD1. The clonotype was recovered from a human donor with HPV-associated anogenital cancer. Collection took place from a patient who underwent chemoradiotherapy. In DNA, the CDR3 is TGCAGCGTTCGACAGGGTGGCGGCTCCTACGAGCAGTACTTC. It is translated as CSVRQGGGSYEQYF.